The 32 T cell receptor beta chains below all came from one sample that was sequenced in a study of T-cell reconstitution after alpha-beta-depleted transplantation in children. Study-wide points: Newly produced T cells mostly provided counts and TCRbeta diversity after one year, as hyperexpanded clones declined.

A TCRbeta library incorporating unique molecular identifiers was prepared. Via MiXCR, TCRdb re-called the PCR reads, giving one row per CDR3 protein. Of a few hundred thousand distinct CDR3 sequences in the sample, less than 9.5% were seen once. For these receptors, no antigen is known. The sample in question was peripheral blood, obtained 360 days after TCRalphabeta/CD19-depleted stem cell transplant. All receptors come from a female patient between 2 and 15 years old who had a stem cell transplant for Fanconi anemia, so the T cells may come from the graft donor.

This clonotype was counted ten times or more. The chain recombines TRBV6-5 with TRBJ1-5; D is uncertain. Germline V lookup: CDR1 MNHEY, CDR2 SVGAGI. V lost 2 bases and J lost 2, with 7 bases in between. The CDR3 loop spans 14 amino acids. CDR3 sequence reads: CASSYREGNQPQHF. Here the CDR3 DNA reads TGTGCCAGCAGTTACAGGGAGGGCAATCAGCCCCAGCATTTT.

The chain employs TRBV3-1 and TRBJ1-6, with no clear D. Trimming took off 1 base at V and 14 bases at J, with 12 bases between the two ends. Germline V gene lookup returns CDR1 LGHDT and CDR2 YNNKEL (reference sequence). The CDR3 contains 13 residues. The CDR3 coding sequence is TGTGCCAGCAGCCAAGTCTACGAGTCCTCCCTCCACTTT. Translated, it gives CASSQVYESSLHF.

This clonotype has more than one count but fewer than ten. The rearrangement links TRBV20-1 to TRBJ2-1; 7 bases are shared with TRBD2. The CDR3 loop spans 16 amino acids. Germline-derived CDR1 and CDR2 are DFQATT and SNEGSKA (reference sequence). J was trimmed by 1 base and V by 6 bases; bases with no gene match: 12. This chain's CDR3 is CSARSSSGLSYNEQFF. The CDR3 DNA sequence: TGCAGTGCGAGATCATCTAGCGGATTATCCTACAATGAGCAGTTCTTC.

Ten or more counts support this clonotype. V gene TRBV10-3 combines with J gene TRBJ2-3, with D maybe TRBD1 (6 bases). The germline V and J ends were trimmed by 7 bases and 1 base, with 15 bases remaining between them. The CDR3 totals 15 residues. Looked up from germline, CDR1 is ENHRY and CDR2 is SYGVKD. This chain's CDR3 is CAINGWGPGTDTQYF. The CDR3 nucleotides are TGTGCCATCAACGGATGGGGGCCTGGCACAGATACGCAGTATTTT.

This clonotype was found many times. V is TRBV2 and J is TRBJ2-7; D not certain. CDR1 SNHLY and CDR2 FYNNEI come from the germline V gene. V was clipped by 1 base and J by 10 bases, with 8 bases between them. The CDR3 extends over 11 amino acids. The CDR3 DNA reads TGTGCCAGCAGTGAAGGACCGGAACAGTACTTC. Translated: CASSEGPEQYF.

This clonotype was observed many times. The gene calls are TRBV6-5 and TRBJ2-7; 11 positions agree with TRBD2. The CDR3 sequence is 14 residues long. CDR1 is MNHEY, CDR2 SVGAGI, per germline. J gave up 3 bases and V 6 bases, and 4 bases lay outside the gene matches. The CDR3 spells CASSIAGGGYEQYF. CDR3 DNA sequence: TGTGCCAGCAGCATAGCGGGAGGGGGCTACGAGCAGTACTTC.

This clonotype was recorded at least ten times. The chain has TRBV12-3 or TRBV12-4 and TRBJ2-3; 13 nucleotides agree with TRBD2. The CDR3 consists of 13 residues. J gave up 9 bases and V 8 bases, and 5 bases lay outside the gene matches. This CDR3 is CASVGLAGQTQYF. CDR3 bases: TGTGCCAGCGTGGGACTAGCGGGACAAACGCAGTATTTT.

At least ten counts were recorded for this clonotype. V and J are TRBV28 and TRBJ2-3; TRBD1 matches 10 bases. After removal of 6 bases from V and 5 bases from J, the junction contained 11 bases not matched to a gene. Germline CDR1 and CDR2: MDHEN and SYDVKM. The CDR3 runs to 16 residues. CDR3 nucleotides: TGTGCCAGCAGCCCTCCGACAGGGGGCATAGGAGATACGCAGTATTTT. Encoded protein: CASSPPTGGIGDTQYF.

This clonotype was seen ten or more times. The chain employs TRBV7-8 and TRBJ1-6; D gene ambiguous. CDR3 length: 14 amino acids. With 1 base removed from V and 7 bases from J, the gap between germline ends came to 8 bases. Per germline, CDR1 SGHVS and CDR2 FQNEAQ. The CDR3 nucleotides read TGTGCCAGCAGCTTAGGGGTTATGAATTCACCCCTCCACTTT. Amino acids: CASSLGVMNSPLHF.

This clonotype was observed many times. The chain has TRBV5-1 and TRBJ1-1; TRBD1 might be the D (6 bases). The germline V gene encodes CDR1 SGHRS and CDR2 YFSETQ. The CDR3 contains 14 residues. Trimming took 4 bases from V and 4 from J, leaving 14 bases between them. CDR3 loop: CASSRGGRGTEAFF. CDR3 sequence (DNA): TGCGCCAGCAGCAGGGGGGGTCGGGGCACTGAAGCTTTCTTT.

There are many counts of this clonotype. The rearrangement joins TRBV29-1 to TRBJ1-1; D gene ambiguous. The germline gives CDR1 SQVTM, CDR2 ANQGSEA. The CDR3 covers 13 residues. With 1 base removed from V and 8 bases from J, the gap between germline ends came to 14 bases. The CDR3 DNA reads TGCAGCGTTGAAGTTGTCTCGGCAGCCGAAGCTTTCTTT. Its translation: CSVEVVSAAEAFF.

The gene calls are TRBV3-1 and TRBJ1-2; the D is unclear. CDR1 LGHDT and CDR2 YNNKEL come from the germline V gene (reference sequence). Trimming took 4 bases from V and 2 from J, leaving 11 bases between them. The length of the CDR3 is 14 residues. The CDR3, as DNA: TGTGCCAGCAGCCGTCTAGGGCAGAACTATGGCTACACCTTC. Protein: CASSRLGQNYGYTF.

This clonotype was seen many times. The chain uses TRBV20-1 and TRBJ2-3, with 15 bases that match TRBD2. Germline V lookup: CDR1 DFQATT, CDR2 SNEGSKA (reference sequence). V dropped 5 bases and J dropped 5; count of bases not matched to a gene: 8. The length of the CDR3 is 16 residues. This chain's CDR3 is CSAEGPGLAGGDTQYF. CDR3 DNA sequence: TGCAGTGCTGAGGGACCGGGACTAGCGGGAGGAGATACGCAGTATTTT.

The rearrangement uses TRBV2 and TRBJ2-3; 10 nucleotides align to TRBD1. Trimming at V came to 4 bases and at J to 2 bases, leaving 12 bases not matched to a gene. CDR1 SNHLY and CDR2 FYNNEI come from the germline V gene. The CDR3 sequence is 18 residues long. CDR3 in DNA: TGTGCCAGCAGTGCAGCTACCGGGACAGGGGTGATCACAGATACGCAGTATTTT. Translation gives CASSAATGTGVITDTQYF.

This clonotype was seen repeatedly, ten times or more. The V and J genes are TRBV5-1 and TRBJ1-3; the D is unclear. Trimming pared 2 bases from V and 0 bases from J, leaving 12 bases between. Germline V gene lookup returns CDR1 SGHRS and CDR2 YFSETQ. The CDR3 is 16 amino acids. CDR3 loop: CASSFDPQSSGNTIYF. The CDR3 DNA is TGCGCCAGCAGCTTCGATCCGCAGAGCTCTGGAAACACCATATATTTT.

In its sample, this clonotype was seen many times. The chain has TRBV5-1 and TRBJ2-1; 8 nucleotides match TRBD2. Germline V lookup: CDR1 SGHRS, CDR2 YFSETQ. V lost 2 bases and J lost 8; bases outside the gene matches: 6. CDR3 size: 14 residues. CDR3 nucleotide sequence: TGCGCCAGCAGCTTTTACGGGGGGGAGTATGAGCAGTTCTTC. It translates to CASSFYGGEYEQFF. The full variable domain, with the rest looked up from reference TRBV5-1 and TRBJ2-1, is KAGVTQTPRYLIKTRGQQVTLSCSPISGHRSVSWYQQTPGQGLQFLFEYFSETQRNKGNFPGRFSGRQFSNSRSEMNVSTLELGDSALYLCASSFYGGEYEQFFGPGTRLTVL.

This clonotype was seen at least ten times. The rearrangement links TRBV7-6 to TRBJ1-1; D possibly corresponds to TRBD1 (5 bases). From germline, CDR1 is SGHVS and CDR2 FNYEAQ. V gave up 2 bases and J gave up 5 bases, with 12 bases separating them. The CDR3 sequence is 14 residues long. The CDR3 nucleotides read TGTGCCAGCAGCTTACGAGGGGCAAGGACTGAAGCTTTCTTT. Encoded protein: CASSLRGARTEAFF.

This clonotype was recorded many times. The rearrangement links TRBV10-3 to TRBJ1-5, with a weak D call TRBD1 (5 bases). This CDR3 is built from 14 residues. Germline CDR1 ENHRY, CDR2 SYGVKD. V was cut by 0 bases and J by 7 bases, with 10 bases left in between. Written as DNA, the CDR3 is TGTGCCATCAGTGAGTCCGTGCGGGACCAGCCCCAGCATTTT. Amino acids: CAISESVRDQPQHF.

This clonotype was counted ten times or more. The chain carries TRBV10-3 and TRBJ2-7; possible D gene TRBD1, 6 bases. The CDR3 has 17 amino acids. Trimming removed 7 bases from V and 4 bases from J, with 26 bases in between. Germline values: CDR1 ENHRY, CDR2 SYGVKD. CDR3 residues: CAIIRGRTFFIPYEQYV. CDR3 bases: TGTGCCATCATCAGGGGCAGGACCTTCTTCATACCTTACGAGCAGTACGTC.

Ten or more counts support this clonotype. The rearrangement links TRBV11-2 to TRBJ2-4; 8 positions agree with TRBD1. Looked up from germline, CDR1 is SGHAT and CDR2 is FQNNGV. The V gene end was trimmed by 4 bases and the J gene end by 0 bases; junction bases not matched to a gene: 8. This CDR3 spans 17 amino acids. The CDR3 sequence: CASSSRAGGIAKNIQYF. The CDR3 nucleotides read TGTGCCAGCAGCTCCCGGGCAGGGGGCATAGCCAAAAACATTCAGTACTTC.

The table lists this clonotype with many counts. J is TRBJ2-1 and V is TRBV7-6; maybe TRBD1 (6 bases). CDR1 SGHVS and CDR2 FNYEAQ come from the germline V gene. The V and J ends lost 2 bases and 6 bases respectively, with 14 bases between them. The CDR3 runs 15 residues. The CDR3 here is CASSLTQGSSNEQFF. In DNA form, the CDR3 reads TGTGCCAGCAGCTTAACGCAGGGGAGCAGCAATGAGCAGTTCTTC.

V usage is TRBV3-1 and J usage is TRBJ2-2; no reliable D call. This CDR3 has 15 residues. Between the trimmed V and J ends, which lost 4 bases and 1 base, there was a span of 10 bases. Germline V lookup: CDR1 LGHDT, CDR2 YNNKEL (reference sequence). The CDR3 reads CASSRWLRNTGELFF. For the CDR3, the DNA is TGTGCCAGCAGCCGTTGGTTGAGGAACACCGGGGAGCTGTTTTTT. The full variable domain, its missing parts supplied by reference TRBV3-1 and TRBJ2-2, is DTAVSQTPKYLVTQMGNDKSIKCEQNLGHDTMYWYKQDSKKFLKIMFSYNNKELIINETVPNRFSPKSPDKAHLNLHINSLELGDSAVYFCASSRWLRNTGELFFGEGSRLTVL.

In its sample, this clonotype was seen many times. The V and J genes are TRBV5-1 and TRBJ2-7; 7 bases are shared with TRBD2. V shed 2 bases and J 6 bases; nucleotides not matched to a gene: 14. Germline V gene data show CDR1 as SGHRS and CDR2 as YFSETQ. This CDR3 is built from 16 residues. The CDR3 DNA reads TGCGCCAGCAGCTTCAAGTCCGGGACTACAACAAGCGAGCAGTACTTC. It specifies CASSFKSGTTTSEQYF.

This clonotype was counted only a few times. This chain joins TRBV6-5 and TRBJ2-2; 9 bases agree with TRBD2. Germline V gene lookup returns CDR1 MNHEY and CDR2 SVGAGI. CDR3 size: 15 residues. Unmatched junction bases numbered 3, after V lost 3 bases and J lost 4 bases. DNA of the CDR3: TGTGCCAGCAGTTATTTGACTAGCGGCACCGGGGAGCTGTTTTTT. As protein: CASSYLTSGTGELFF.

This clonotype was seen at least ten times. The chain couples TRBV9 to TRBJ2-2; 9 bases are a match to TRBD1. The CDR3 spans 13 residues. Germline-derived CDR1 and CDR2 are SGDLS and YYNGEE. V dropped 5 bases and J dropped 7; count of bases not matched to a gene: 3. As DNA, the CDR3 is TGTGCCAGCAGACAGGGGGCGATCGGGGAGCTGTTTTTT. Protein sequence: CASRQGAIGELFF.

The sample holds many counts of this clonotype. The genes are TRBV7-3 and TRBJ1-1; possibly TRBD1 for D (6 bases). This CDR3 contains 16 residues. The V end was cut by 2 bases, the J end by 11 bases, with 24 bases between. The germline V gene has CDR1 SGHTA and CDR2 FQGTGA. Here the CDR3 DNA reads TGTGCCAGCAGCTTATGGGATATGAGGGGACATGAAGGGGCTTTCTTT. This encodes CASSLWDMRGHEGAFF.

This clonotype was found a few times. This chain connects TRBV10-3 to TRBJ2-3, with 10 bases fitting TRBD2. V lost 0 bases to trimming and J lost 3 bases; unmatched junction nucleotides: 3. Germline loops: CDR1 ENHRY, CDR2 SYGVKD. The CDR3 spans 16 residues. The CDR3 DNA reads TGTGCCATCAGTGAGTCAACGACTAGCGGGACAGATACGCAGTATTTT. Its protein is CAISESTTSGTDTQYF.

This clonotype was recorded at least ten times. The junction departs from germline at one end; a sequencing error may be responsible. The chain's CDR3 is CASSLGDYGYTF. The CDR3 coding sequence is TGTGCCAGCAGTTTGGGGGACTATGGCTACACCTTC. The chain uses TRBV5-1 and TRBJ1-2; D possibly corresponds to TRBD1 (5 bases). Germline values: CDR1 SGHRS, CDR2 YFSETQ. CDR3 size: 12 residues.

This clonotype was counted at least ten times. This chain links TRBV20-1 with TRBJ2-2, with D maybe TRBD1 (6 bases). CDR1 DFQATT and CDR2 SNEGSKA come from the germline V gene (reference sequence). Trimming left V 6 bases short and J 3 bases short, with 17 bases between. This CDR3 spans 15 amino acids. CDR3 amino acids: CSAAVRDTYTGELFF. CDR3 coding DNA: TGCAGTGCGGCGGTTCGGGACACGTACACCGGGGAGCTGTTTTTT.

This clonotype was counted ten times or more. V and J are TRBV14 and TRBJ2-4, with D tentatively TRBD2 (5 bases). Germline V gene lookup returns CDR1 SGHDN and CDR2 FVKESK. There are 15 residues in the CDR3. V gave up 2 bases and J gave up 0 bases, with 8 bases separating them. The CDR3 is CASSQPGIAKNIQYF. The CDR3 bases are TGTGCCAGCAGCCAACCGGGGATAGCCAAAAACATTCAGTACTTC.

This clonotype was counted ten times or more. This chain links TRBV4-2 with TRBJ2-1; D call uncertain. Germline V CDR1 and CDR2: LGHNA, YNFKEQ. V lost 0 bases, J lost 4 bases, and 13 bases lay in between. CDR3 length equals 16 residues. The CDR3 coding sequence is TGTGCCAGCAGCCAAGATTTAGGGATGAGGTACAATGAGCAGTTCTTC. It translates to CASSQDLGMRYNEQFF.

The chain links TRBV20-1 to TRBJ2-3, with TRBD2 identical over 8 bases. Germline V gives CDR1 DFQATT, CDR2 SNEGSKA (reference sequence). There are 19 residues in the CDR3. V lost 6 bases, J lost 2 bases, and 22 bases stayed unmatched. CDR3 loop: CSALPRSLAGPLITDTQYF. The CDR3 nucleotides are TGCAGTGCCCTTCCCCGATCATTAGCGGGGCCCCTAATCACAGATACGCAGTATTTT.